This T cell receptor beta chain is drawn from a study of early T cells in non-severe SARS-CoV-2 infection. V lost 8 bases to trimming and J lost 1 base, with 8 bases between them. The CDR3 extends over 12 amino acids. Germline V gene lookup returns CDR1 SNHLY and CDR2 FYNNEI. One entry per CDR3 protein, called by TCRdb with MiXCR from the 5' RACE reads. The sample shows under 90,000 distinct CDR3 sequences, roughly 13% of them seen only once. The sequence derives from an adult who was a healthcare worker with PCR-confirmed SARS-CoV-2 infection or an uninfected control (not recorded which). The chain employs TRBV2 and TRBJ2-5, with TRBD2 as a possible D gene (5 bases). Sequenced material: whole blood. The CDR3 sequence: CASPSGQETQYF. CDR3 nucleotide sequence: TGTGCCAGCCCCAGCGGCCAAGAGACCCAGTACTTC.